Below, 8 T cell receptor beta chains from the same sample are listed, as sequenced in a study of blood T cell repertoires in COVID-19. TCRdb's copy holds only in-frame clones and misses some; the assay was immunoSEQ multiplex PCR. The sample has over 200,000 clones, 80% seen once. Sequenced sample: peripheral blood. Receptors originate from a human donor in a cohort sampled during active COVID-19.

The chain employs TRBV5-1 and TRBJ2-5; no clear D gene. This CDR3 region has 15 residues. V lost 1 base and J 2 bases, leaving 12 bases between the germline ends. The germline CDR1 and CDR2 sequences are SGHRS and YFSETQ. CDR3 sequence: CASSLTVLPQETQYF. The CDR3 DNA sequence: TGCGCCAGCAGCTTGACAGTCCTACCGCAAGAGACCCAGTACTTC.

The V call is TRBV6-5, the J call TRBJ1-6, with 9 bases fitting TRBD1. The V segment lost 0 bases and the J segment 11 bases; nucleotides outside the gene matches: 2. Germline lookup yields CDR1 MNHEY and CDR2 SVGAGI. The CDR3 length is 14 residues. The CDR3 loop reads CASSYSTGGTPLHF. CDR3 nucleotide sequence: TGTGCCAGCAGTTACTCGACAGGGGGAACACCCCTCCACTTT.

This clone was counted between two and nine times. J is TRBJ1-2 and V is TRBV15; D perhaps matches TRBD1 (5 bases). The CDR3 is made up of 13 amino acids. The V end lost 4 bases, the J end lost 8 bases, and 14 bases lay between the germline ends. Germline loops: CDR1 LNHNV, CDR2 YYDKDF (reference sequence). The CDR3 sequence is CATSKQQVSGYTF. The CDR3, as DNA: TGTGCCACCAGCAAACAACAGGTATCGGGCTACACCTTC.

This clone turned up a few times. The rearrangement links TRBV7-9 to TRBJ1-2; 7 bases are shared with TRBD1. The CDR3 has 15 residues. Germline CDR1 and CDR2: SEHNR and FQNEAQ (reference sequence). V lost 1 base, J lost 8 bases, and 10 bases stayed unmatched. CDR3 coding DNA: TGTGCCAGCAGCTTAGGGGTCCAGGGGGAGGACGGCTACACCTTC. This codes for CASSLGVQGEDGYTF.

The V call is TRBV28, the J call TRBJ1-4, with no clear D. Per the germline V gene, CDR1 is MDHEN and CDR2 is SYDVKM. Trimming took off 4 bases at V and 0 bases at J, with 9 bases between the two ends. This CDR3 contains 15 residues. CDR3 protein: CASSSPVSTNEKLFF. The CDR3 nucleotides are TGTGCCAGCAGTTCTCCAGTCTCAACTAATGAAAAACTGTTTTTT.

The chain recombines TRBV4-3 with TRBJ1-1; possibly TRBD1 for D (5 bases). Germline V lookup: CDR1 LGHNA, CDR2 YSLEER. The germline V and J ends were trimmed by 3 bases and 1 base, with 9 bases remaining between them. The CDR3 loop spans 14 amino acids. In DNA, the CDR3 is TGCGCCAGCAGCCAGGTAACAGGGAACACTGAAGCTTTCTTT. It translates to CASSQVTGNTEAFF.

CDR3 nucleotides: TGTGCCAGCAGCTTGGGCGTAGGGCAGGTAGGGGATCAGCCCCAGCATTTT. Protein product: CASSLGVGQVGDQPQHF. V and J are TRBV5-6 and TRBJ1-5, with D tentatively TRBD1 (5 bases). Trimming stripped 0 bases from V and 5 bases from J, with 18 bases between. CDR3 length: 17 amino acids. Germline V lookup: CDR1 SGHDT, CDR2 YYEEEE.

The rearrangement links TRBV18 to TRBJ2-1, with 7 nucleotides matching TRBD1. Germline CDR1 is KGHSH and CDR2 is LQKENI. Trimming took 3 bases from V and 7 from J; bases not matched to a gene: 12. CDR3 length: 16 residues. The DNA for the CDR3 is TGTGCCAGCTCACCGCAGCAAATGGACAGGAGGAATGAGCAGTTCTTC. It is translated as CASSPQQMDRRNEQFF. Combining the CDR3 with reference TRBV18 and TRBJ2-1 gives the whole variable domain NAGVMQNPRHLVRRRGQEARLRCSPMKGHSHVYWYRQLPEEGLKFMVYLQKENIIDESGMPKERFSAEFPKEGPSILRIQQVVRGDSAAYFCASSPQQMDRRNEQFFGPGTRLTVL.